This paragraph covers one TCR beta chain sequence. The antigen remains undetermined. Trimming pared 4 bases from V and 0 bases from J, leaving 10 bases between. CDR3 size: 14 residues. Per germline, CDR1 SGHRS and CDR2 YFSETQ. These data originate in a study of cytomegalovirus exposure and HLA in healthy donors. The PCR used 60 Vbeta and 13 Jbeta primers. The data were produced by immunoSEQ multiplex PCR, yet TCRdb's version contains in-frame clones alone and is incomplete. The sample carries some 130,000 clones, roughly 77% recorded once. Study outcomes and limitations: Previous analysis showed most TCR beta V segments were productive about 90% or about 30% of the time. TCR beta V- and J-gene trimming was later associated with a missense DCLRE1C variant.

The sample consisted of PBMCs. The rearrangement joins TRBV5-1 to TRBJ1-1, with unresolved D. This clonotype originated in a woman in her thirties or forties in good health and CMV-seropositive. The CDR3, as DNA: TGCGCCAGCAGCGGGAGGACTGTGAACACTGAAGCTTTCTTT. Its translation is CASSGRTVNTEAFF.